This T cell receptor beta chain was observed in a study of Graves' ophthalmopathy and Graves' hyperthyroidism. Turning to the study itself: Before any treatment, peripheral blood was taken at the initial diagnosis.

This clonotype was seen ten or more times. TCR beta CDR3 regions were amplified from RNA transcripts. Second-round multiplex PCR came after a first-round RT-PCR that employed HTBI primers. TCRdb reanalysed the multiplex PCR reads using MiXCR and keeps one entry per CDR3 protein. The table lists around 40,000 distinct CDR3 sequences, over 40% of them singletons. A diagnosis was made from clinical symptoms together with serum thyroxine, TRAb, thyroid ultrasound and orbital computed tomography. Sequencing was carried out using peripheral blood. The TCR sequence derives from an adult man with Graves' ophthalmopathy.

Written as DNA, the CDR3 is TGTGCCAGCAGTTACTCGACAGGGGGCACTGAAGCTTTCTTT. Amino acid sequence: CASSYSTGGTEAFF. This chain uses TRBV6-6 with TRBJ1-1, with 9 bases identical to TRBD1. The CDR3 contains 14 residues. From germline, CDR1 is MNHNY and CDR2 SVGAGI (reference sequence). Trimming at V came to 0 bases and at J to 4 bases, leaving 0 bases not matched to a gene.